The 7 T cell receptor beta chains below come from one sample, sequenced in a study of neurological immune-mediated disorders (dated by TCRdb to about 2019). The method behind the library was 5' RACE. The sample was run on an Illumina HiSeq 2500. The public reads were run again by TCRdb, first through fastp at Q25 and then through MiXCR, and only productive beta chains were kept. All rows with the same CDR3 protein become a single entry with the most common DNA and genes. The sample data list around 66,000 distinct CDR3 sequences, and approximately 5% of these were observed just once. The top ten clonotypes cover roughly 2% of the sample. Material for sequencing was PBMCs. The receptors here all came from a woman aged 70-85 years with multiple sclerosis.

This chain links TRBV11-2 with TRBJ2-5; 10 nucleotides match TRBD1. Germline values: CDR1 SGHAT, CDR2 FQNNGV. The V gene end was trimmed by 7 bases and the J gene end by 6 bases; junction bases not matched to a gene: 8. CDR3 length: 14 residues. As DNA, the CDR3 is TGTGCCAGCAACCGACAGGGGGCCGGGCAGACCCAGTACTTC. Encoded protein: CASNRQGAGQTQYF.

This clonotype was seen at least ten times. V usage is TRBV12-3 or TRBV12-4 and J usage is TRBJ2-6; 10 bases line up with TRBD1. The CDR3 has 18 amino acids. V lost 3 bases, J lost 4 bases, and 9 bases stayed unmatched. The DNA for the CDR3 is TGTGCCAGCAGTTTGGAACGACAGGGGGCGCGCGGGGCCAACGTCCTGACTTTC. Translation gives CASSLERQGARGANVLTF.

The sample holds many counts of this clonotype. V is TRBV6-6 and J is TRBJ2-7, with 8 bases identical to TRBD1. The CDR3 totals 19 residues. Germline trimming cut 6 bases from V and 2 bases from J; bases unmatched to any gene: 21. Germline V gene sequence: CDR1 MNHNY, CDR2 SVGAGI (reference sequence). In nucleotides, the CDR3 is TGTGCCAGCAGGTCGTTTGGTTTGGGCAGGGGGCCACGCACCTACGAGCAGTACTTC. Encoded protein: CASRSFGLGRGPRTYEQYF.

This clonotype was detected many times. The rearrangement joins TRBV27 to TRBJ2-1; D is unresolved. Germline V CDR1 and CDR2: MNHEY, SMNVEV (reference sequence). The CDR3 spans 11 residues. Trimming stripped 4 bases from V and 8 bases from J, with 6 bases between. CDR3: CASSYVDEQFF. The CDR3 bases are TGTGCCAGCAGTTACGTCGATGAGCAGTTCTTC.

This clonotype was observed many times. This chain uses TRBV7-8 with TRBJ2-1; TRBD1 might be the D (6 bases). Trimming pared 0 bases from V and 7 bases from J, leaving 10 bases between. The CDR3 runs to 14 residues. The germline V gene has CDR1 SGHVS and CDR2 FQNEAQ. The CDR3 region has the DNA TGTGCCAGCAGCTTAGCGACAGGAAAGAATGAGCAGTTCTTC. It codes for CASSLATGKNEQFF.

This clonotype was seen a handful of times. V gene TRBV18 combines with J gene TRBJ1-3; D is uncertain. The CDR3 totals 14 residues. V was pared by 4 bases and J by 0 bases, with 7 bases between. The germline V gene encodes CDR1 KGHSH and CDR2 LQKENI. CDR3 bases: TGTGCCAGCTCACTGACGGACTCTGGAAACACCATATATTTT. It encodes CASSLTDSGNTIYF. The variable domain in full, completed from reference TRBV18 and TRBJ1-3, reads NAGVMQNPRHLVRRRGQEARLRCSPMKGHSHVYWYRQLPEEGLKFMVYLQKENIIDESGMPKERFSAEFPKEGPSILRIQQVVRGDSAAYFCASSLTDSGNTIYFGEGSWLTVV.

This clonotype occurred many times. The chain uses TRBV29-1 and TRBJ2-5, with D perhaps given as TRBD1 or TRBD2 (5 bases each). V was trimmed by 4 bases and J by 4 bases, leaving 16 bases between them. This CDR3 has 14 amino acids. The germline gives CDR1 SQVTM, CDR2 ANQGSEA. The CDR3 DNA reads TGCAGCGTTGGCGCTACGAGGGGTAGAGAGACCCAGTACTTC. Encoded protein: CSVGATRGRETQYF.